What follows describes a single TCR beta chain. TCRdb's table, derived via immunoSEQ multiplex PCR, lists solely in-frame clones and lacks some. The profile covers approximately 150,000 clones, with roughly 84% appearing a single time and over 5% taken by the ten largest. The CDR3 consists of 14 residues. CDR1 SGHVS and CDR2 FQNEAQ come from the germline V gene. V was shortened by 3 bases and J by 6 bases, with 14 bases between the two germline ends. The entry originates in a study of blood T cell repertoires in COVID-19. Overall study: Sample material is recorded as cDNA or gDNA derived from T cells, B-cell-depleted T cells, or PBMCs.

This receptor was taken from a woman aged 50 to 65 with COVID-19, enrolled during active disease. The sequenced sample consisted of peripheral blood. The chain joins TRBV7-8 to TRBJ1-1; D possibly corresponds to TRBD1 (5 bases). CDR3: CASSFRETLAEAFF. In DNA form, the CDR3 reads TGTGCCAGCAGCTTCAGGGAAACTCTCGCTGAAGCTTTCTTT.